This T cell receptor (beta chain) originates from a study of blood T cell repertoires in COVID-19. The cohort comprised adults aged roughly 18 to 100 years residing in approximately 22 US areas. Each participant's cohort was designated according to participant-reported clinical history. Original methodology: Reference gene primer amplification gave estimated nucleated cell counts. Here immunoSEQ multiplex PCR was the method, and the copy in TCRdb shows in-frame clones only, minus some. V, J and clone size are taken as reported in that table, and D and trimming were inferred from the DNA itself. The sample yields under 500,000 clones, 87% seen once. This clone has a handful of counts. Looked up from germline, CDR1 is ENHRY and CDR2 is SYGVKD. The V gene lost 6 bases and the J gene lost 1 base, with 10 bases spanning the gap. CDR3 size: 14 residues.

The sequence was collected from a woman aged 18-29 years with acute COVID-19. The sequencing input was PBMCs or T cells enriched from blood (not recorded which). This chain joins TRBV10-3 and TRBJ1-5; a possible D gene is TRBD1 (5 bases). CDR3 in DNA: TGTGCCATCAGGGACGGGGGGAGCAATCAGCCCCAGCATTTT. Its translation: CAIRDGGSNQPQHF.